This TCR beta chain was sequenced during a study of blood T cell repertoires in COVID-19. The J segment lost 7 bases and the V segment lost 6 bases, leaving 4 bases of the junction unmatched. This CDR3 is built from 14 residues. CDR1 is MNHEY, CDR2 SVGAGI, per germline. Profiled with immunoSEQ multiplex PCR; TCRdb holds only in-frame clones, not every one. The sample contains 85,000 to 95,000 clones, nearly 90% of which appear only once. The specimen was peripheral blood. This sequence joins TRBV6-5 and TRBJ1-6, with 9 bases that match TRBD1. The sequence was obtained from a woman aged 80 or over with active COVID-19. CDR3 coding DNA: TGTGCCAGCAGCTCCGGGACAGGGAATTCACCCCTCCACTTT. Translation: CASSSGTGNSPLHF.